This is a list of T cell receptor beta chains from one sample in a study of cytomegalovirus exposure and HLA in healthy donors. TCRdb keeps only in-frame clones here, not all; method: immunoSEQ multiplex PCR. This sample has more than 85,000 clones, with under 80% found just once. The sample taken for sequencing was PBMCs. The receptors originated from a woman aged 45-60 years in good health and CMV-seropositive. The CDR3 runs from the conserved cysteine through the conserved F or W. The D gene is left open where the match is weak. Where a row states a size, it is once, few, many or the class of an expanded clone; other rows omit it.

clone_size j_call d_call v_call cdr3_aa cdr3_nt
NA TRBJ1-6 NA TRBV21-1 CVGPTVYNSPLHF TGTGTCGGTCCGACAGTTTATAATTCACCCCTCCACTTT
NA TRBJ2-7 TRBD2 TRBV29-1 CSVGLAGDYEQYF TGCAGCGTCGGACTAGCGGGAGACTACGAGCAGTACTTC
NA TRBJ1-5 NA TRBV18 CASSLRQEQPQHF TGTGCCAGCTCACTGCGGCAAGAACAGCCCCAGCATTTT
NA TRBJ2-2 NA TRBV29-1 CSVWGPRGIFSTGELFF TGCAGCGTTTGGGGGCCCCGGGGTATCTTTTCCACCGGGGAGCTGTTTTTT
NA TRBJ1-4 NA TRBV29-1 CSVHGRDVGEKLFF TGCAGCGTCCACGGCAGGGATGTTGGTGAAAAACTGTTTTTT
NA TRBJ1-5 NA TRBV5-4 CASSRPGQASNQPQHF TGTGCCAGCAGCCGCCCTGGCCAGGCGAGCAATCAGCCCCAGCATTTT
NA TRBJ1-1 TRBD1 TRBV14 CASSLSGTGNTEAFF TGTGCCAGCAGCCTTTCCGGGACAGGGAACACTGAAGCTTTCTTT
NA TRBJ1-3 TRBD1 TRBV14 CASSQVGQGVSGNTIYF TGTGCCAGCAGCCAAGTAGGACAGGGCGTTTCTGGAAACACCATATATTTT
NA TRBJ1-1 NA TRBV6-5 CASRLRGLNTEAFF TGTGCCAGCAGGCTAAGGGGCTTGAACACTGAAGCTTTCTTT
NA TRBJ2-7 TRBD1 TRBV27 CASSLSLSGGIAYEQYF TGTGCCAGCAGTTTATCTCTCTCAGGGGGAATCGCCTACGAGCAGTACTTC
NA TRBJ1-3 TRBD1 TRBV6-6 CASSPRGDGNTIYF TGTGCCAGCTCTCCCAGGGGGGATGGAAACACCATATATTTT
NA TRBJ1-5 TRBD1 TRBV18 CASSKPGQGAPYSNQPQHF TGTGCCAGCTCAAAGCCGGGACAGGGGGCCCCCTATAGCAATCAGCCCCAGCATTTT
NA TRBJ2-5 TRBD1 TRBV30 CAWSVGKKGAETQYF TGTGCCTGGAGTGTAGGGAAAAAGGGGGCCGAGACCCAGTACTTC
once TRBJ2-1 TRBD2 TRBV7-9 CASSLSGGTNEQFF TGTGCCAGCAGCCTTAGCGGGGGTACCAATGAGCAGTTCTTC
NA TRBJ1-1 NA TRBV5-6 CASSSSGFYNTEAFF TGTGCCAGCAGCTCTTCAGGGTTTTATAACACTGAAGCTTTCTTT
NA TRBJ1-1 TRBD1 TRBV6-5 CASRPGTGYTEAFF TGTGCCAGCAGACCCGGGACAGGGTACACTGAAGCTTTCTTT
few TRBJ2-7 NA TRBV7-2 CASSERVAYEQYF TGTGCCAGCAGCGAGCGGGTCGCCTACGAGCAGTACTTC
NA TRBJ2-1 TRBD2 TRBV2 CASVGAGGQNEQFF TGTGCCAGCGTGGGAGCGGGAGGGCAAAATGAGCAGTTCTTC
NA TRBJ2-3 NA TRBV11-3 CASSLGSSRDSDTQYF TGTGCCAGCAGCTTAGGAAGCTCCCGGGATTCAGATACGCAGTATTTT
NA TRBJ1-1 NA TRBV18 CASSPRTTMGANTEAFF TGTGCCAGCTCACCAAGGACGACGATGGGGGCTAACACTGAAGCTTTCTTT
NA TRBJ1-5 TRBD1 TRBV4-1 CASSQEPGQGNQPQHF TGCGCCAGCAGCCAAGAACCGGGACAGGGGAATCAGCCCCAGCATTTT
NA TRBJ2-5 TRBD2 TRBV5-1 CASSLGRAGGPFRETQYF TGCGCCAGCAGCTTGGGGAGAGCGGGAGGGCCCTTTCGAGAGACCCAGTACTTC
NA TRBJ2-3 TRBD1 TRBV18 CASSPTRDSAPDTQYF TGTGCCAGCTCACCCACCCGGGACAGTGCACCGGATACGCAGTATTTT
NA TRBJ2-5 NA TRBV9 CASGLKETQYF TGTGCCAGCGGCTTAAAAGAGACCCAGTACTTC
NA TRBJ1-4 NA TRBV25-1 CASSEVRNNEKLFF TGTGCCAGCAGTGAAGTGAGGAACAATGAAAAACTGTTTTTT
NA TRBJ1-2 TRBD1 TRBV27 CASSPAGGSGYTF TGTGCCAGCAGTCCGGCAGGGGGCTCTGGCTACACCTTC
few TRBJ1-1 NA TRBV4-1 CASSPPERVTEAFF TGCGCCAGCAGCCCCCCTGAGAGGGTCACTGAAGCTTTCTTT
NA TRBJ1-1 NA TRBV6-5 CASSYSGAVTEAFF TGTGCCAGCAGTTACTCGGGGGCGGTCACTGAAGCTTTCTTT
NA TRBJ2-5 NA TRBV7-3 CASSLSLGGETQYF TGTGCCAGCAGCTTAAGTCTGGGAGGAGAGACCCAGTACTTC
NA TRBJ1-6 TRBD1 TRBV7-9 CASSLVGQGVNSPLHF TGTGCCAGCAGCTTAGTGGGGCAGGGGGTAAATTCACCCCTCCACTTT
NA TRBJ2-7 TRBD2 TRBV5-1 CASSLSPSGREHFYEQYF TGCGCCAGCAGCTTGTCTCCTAGCGGGAGGGAACACTTCTACGAGCAGTACTTT
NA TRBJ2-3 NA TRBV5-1 CASSLGQSTDTQYF TGCGCCAGCAGCTTGGGACAGAGCACAGATACGCAGTATTTT
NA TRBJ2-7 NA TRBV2 CASSYRLNSYEQYF TGTGCCAGCAGCTACAGGTTAAACTCCTACGAGCAGTACTTC
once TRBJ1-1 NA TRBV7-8 CASSRAGRDLTNTEAFF TGTGCCAGCAGCAGGGCAGGGAGGGACCTTACGAACACTGAAGCTTTCTTT
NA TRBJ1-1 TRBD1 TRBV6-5 CASTIQGKGAQAFF TGTGCCAGCACCATACAAGGAAAGGGGGCGCAAGCTTTCTTT